This TCR beta chain was documented in a study of OX40 agonist ivuxolimab in advanced cancers. Overall study: Patients were given ivuxolimab, an antibody that agonizes OX40 (CD134). Partial responses, seen in three patients, involved one hepatocellular carcinoma and two cutaneous melanomas.

The CDR3 has 14 amino acids. CDR1 is SGHRS, CDR2 YFSETQ, per germline. With 0 bases removed from V and 0 bases from J, the gap between germline ends came to 4 bases. Repertoires were generated with immunoSEQ multiplex PCR, while TCRdb's copy carries only in-frame clones and drops some. In the table there are approximately 99,000 clones, 70% to 90% of which are singletons. Points from the study as a whole: CD8+ T cells (on average) carried more expanded clones than CD4+ T cells.

Remarks on this clone: The antigen is not known.

Specimen: CD4+ or CD8+ T cells sorted from blood, collected in a trial of the OX40 agonist ivuxolimab. The clonotype was recovered from an adult with an advanced solid tumor such as melanoma, head and neck, liver or kidney cancer. This chain joins TRBV5-1 and TRBJ1-3; the D is unclear. CDR3 bases: TGCGCCAGCAGCTTGGAAGGCTCTGGAAACACCATATATTTT. This encodes CASSLEGSGNTIYF.